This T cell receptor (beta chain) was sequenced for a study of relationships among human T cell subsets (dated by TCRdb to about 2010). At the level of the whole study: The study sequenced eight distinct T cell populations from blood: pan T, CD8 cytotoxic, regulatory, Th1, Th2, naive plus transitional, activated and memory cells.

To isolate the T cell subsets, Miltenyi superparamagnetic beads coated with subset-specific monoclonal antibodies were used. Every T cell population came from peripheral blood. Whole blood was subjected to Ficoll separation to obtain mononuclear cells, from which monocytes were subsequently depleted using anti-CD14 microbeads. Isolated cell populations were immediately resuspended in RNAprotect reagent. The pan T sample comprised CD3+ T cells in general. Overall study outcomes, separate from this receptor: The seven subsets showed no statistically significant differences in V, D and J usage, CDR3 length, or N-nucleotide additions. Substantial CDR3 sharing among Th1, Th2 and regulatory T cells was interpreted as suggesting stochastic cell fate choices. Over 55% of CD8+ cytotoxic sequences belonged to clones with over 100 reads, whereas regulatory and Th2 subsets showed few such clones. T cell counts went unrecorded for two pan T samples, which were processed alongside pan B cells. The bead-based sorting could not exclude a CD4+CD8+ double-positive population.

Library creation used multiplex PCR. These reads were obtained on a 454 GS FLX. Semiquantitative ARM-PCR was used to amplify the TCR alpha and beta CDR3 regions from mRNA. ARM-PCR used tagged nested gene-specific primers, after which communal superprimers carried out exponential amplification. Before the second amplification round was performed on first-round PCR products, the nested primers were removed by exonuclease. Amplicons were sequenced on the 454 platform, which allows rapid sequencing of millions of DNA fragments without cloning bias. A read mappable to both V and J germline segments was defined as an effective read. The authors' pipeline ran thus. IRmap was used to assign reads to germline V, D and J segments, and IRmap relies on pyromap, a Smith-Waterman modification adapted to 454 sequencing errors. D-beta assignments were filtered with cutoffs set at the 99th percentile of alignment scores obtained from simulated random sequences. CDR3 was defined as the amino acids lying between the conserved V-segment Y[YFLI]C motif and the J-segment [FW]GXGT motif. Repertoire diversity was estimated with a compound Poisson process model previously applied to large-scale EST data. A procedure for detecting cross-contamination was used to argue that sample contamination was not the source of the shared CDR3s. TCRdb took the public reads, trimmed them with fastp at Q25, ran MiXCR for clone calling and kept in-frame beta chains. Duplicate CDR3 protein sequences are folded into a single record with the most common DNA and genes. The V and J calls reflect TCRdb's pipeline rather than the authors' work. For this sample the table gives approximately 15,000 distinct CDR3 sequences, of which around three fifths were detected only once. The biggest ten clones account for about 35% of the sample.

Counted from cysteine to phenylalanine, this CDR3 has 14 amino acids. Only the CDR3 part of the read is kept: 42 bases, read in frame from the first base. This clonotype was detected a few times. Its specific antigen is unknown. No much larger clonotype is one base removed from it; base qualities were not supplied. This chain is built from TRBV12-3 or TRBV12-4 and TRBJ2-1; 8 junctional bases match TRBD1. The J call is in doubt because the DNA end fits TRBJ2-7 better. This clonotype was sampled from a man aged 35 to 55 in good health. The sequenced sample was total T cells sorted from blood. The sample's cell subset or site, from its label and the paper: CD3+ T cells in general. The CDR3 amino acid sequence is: CASSLGQGRYEQYF. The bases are TGTGCCAGCAGTTTAGGACAGGGGCGGTACGAGCAGTACTTC.